The 25 T cell receptor beta chains listed next were all sequenced from one sample in a study of control samples from healthy donors and cancer patients. Generated by immunoSEQ multiplex PCR, the TCRdb table keeps only in-frame clones and is missing some. In total, the table holds fewer than 200,000 clones. The sample taken for sequencing was blood. The receptors stem from a woman aged 25 to 45 in good health.

This chain uses TRBV6-1 with TRBJ2-7; D tentatively fits TRBD1 or TRBD2 (5 bases each). The CDR3 length is 14 residues. V dropped 2 bases and J dropped 5 bases, with 13 bases sitting between them. Germline CDR1 and CDR2: MNHNS and SASEGT. The CDR3 DNA follows: TGTGCCAGCAGTGAACCTGACGGGACCCACGAGCAGTACTTC. This encodes CASSEPDGTHEQYF.

The CDR3 here is CASSAGHINNEQFF. In nucleotides, the CDR3 is TGTGCCAGCAGTGCCGGACATATCAACAATGAGCAGTTCTTC. The J gene is TRBJ2-1, the V gene TRBV25-1; D is perhaps TRBD1 (5 bases). V shed 4 bases and J shed 5 bases, with 12 bases lying between them. CDR1 is MGHDK and CDR2 is SYGVNS in the germline V gene. The CDR3 loop spans 14 amino acids.

The V and J genes are TRBV5-1 and TRBJ2-5; D possibly corresponds to TRBD1 (5 bases). With 4 bases removed from V and 2 bases from J, the gap between germline ends came to 15 bases. Germline lookup yields CDR1 SGHRS and CDR2 YFSETQ. CDR3 length: 15 residues. The CDR3 loop reads CASSPTGWTQETQYF. The DNA for the CDR3 is TGCGCCAGCAGCCCGACCGGTTGGACACAAGAGACCCAGTACTTC.

J is TRBJ1-2 and V is TRBV28, with D maybe TRBD1 (5 bases). CDR1 MDHEN and CDR2 SYDVKM come from the germline V gene. The CDR3 sequence is 13 residues long. V was clipped by 6 bases and J by 0 bases, with 8 bases between them. The CDR3 protein is CASSETANYGYTF. In nucleotides, the CDR3 is TGTGCCAGCAGCGAGACAGCTAACTATGGCTACACCTTC.

Comment on this clone: The same CDR3 arises from other DNA sequences in this sample as well. V gene TRBV4-2 combines with J gene TRBJ1-1; D call uncertain. Germline V CDR1 and CDR2: LGHNA, YNFKEQ. CDR3 size: 12 residues. Trimming pared 1 base from V and 3 bases from J, leaving 3 bases between. In nucleotides, the CDR3 is TGTGCCAGCAGCCAAGCAGACACTGAAGCTTTCTTT. This gives the protein CASSQADTEAFF.

CDR3 nucleotides: TGTGCCAGTAGTGCCCGGGACAAGAACACCGGGGAGCTGTTTTTT. Translation: CASSARDKNTGELFF. The chain joins TRBV19 to TRBJ2-2; D might be TRBD1 (6 bases). Per the germline V gene, CDR1 is LNHDA and CDR2 is SQIVND (reference sequence). The germline V and J ends were trimmed by 5 bases and 1 base, with 11 bases remaining between them. CDR3 length: 15 amino acids.

This sequence joins TRBV5-1 and TRBJ1-3; no definite D call. This CDR3 contains 15 residues. V dropped 4 bases and J dropped 6 bases, with 17 bases sitting between them. Germline assignment: CDR1 SGHRS and CDR2 YFSETQ. This chain's CDR3 is CASSPASRSVNTIYF. In DNA, the CDR3 is TGCGCCAGCAGCCCGGCTTCAAGATCAGTAAACACCATATATTTT.

The rearrangement uses TRBV21-1 and TRBJ1-1; the table gives TRBD1 as D, unverified against the DNA. TRBV21-1 is shown as a pseudogene. The CDR3 contains 14 residues. The CDR3 DNA sequence: TGTGCCAGCAGCAAATGGCCAGGTGGCACTGAAGCTTTCTTT. Protein sequence: CASSKWPGGTEAFF.

The chain links TRBV2 to TRBJ2-5; D is unclear. The CDR3 is 13 residues long. In germline, CDR1 is SNHLY, CDR2 FYNNEI. The V end lost 0 bases, the J end lost 7 bases, and 9 bases lay between the germline ends. In nucleotides, the CDR3 is TGTGCCAGCAGTGAAGCGAATGAGAGGACCCAGTACTTC. Amino acid sequence: CASSEANERTQYF. Drawing the rest from reference TRBV2 and TRBJ2-5, the complete variable domain is EPEVTQTPSHQVTQMGQEVILRCVPISNHLYFYWYRQILGQKVEFLVSFYNNEISEKSEIFDDQFSVERPDGSNFTLKIRSTKLEDSAMYFCASSEANERTQYFGPGTRLLVL.

The gene calls are TRBV4-3 and TRBJ1-2, with TRBD1 matching over 9 bases. The J segment lost 8 bases and the V segment lost 0 bases, leaving 4 bases of the junction unmatched. The CDR3 covers 14 residues. The germline CDR1 and CDR2 sequences are LGHNA and YSLEER. CDR3 in amino acids: CASSQEITGGGYTF. In nucleotides, the CDR3 is TGCGCCAGCAGCCAAGAGATAACAGGGGGCGGCTACACCTTC.

V usage is TRBV18 and J usage is TRBJ1-5; no clear D gene. The germline CDR1 and CDR2 sequences are KGHSH and LQKENI. The germline V and J ends were trimmed by 3 bases and 9 bases, with 15 bases remaining between them. The CDR3 has 14 amino acids. For the CDR3, the DNA is TGTGCCAGCTCACCTAGGGTGAATATCATGCCCCAGCATTTT. Amino acid sequence: CASSPRVNIMPQHF.

CDR3 protein: CASSRTQEDNEKLFF. CDR3 nucleotide sequence: TGTGCCAGCAGCCGAACCCAAGAGGATAATGAAAAACTGTTTTTT. The rearrangement joins TRBV7-9 to TRBJ1-4; no firm D call. This CDR3 spans 15 amino acids. Trimming took off 5 bases at V and 4 bases at J, with 14 bases between the two ends. CDR1 SEHNR and CDR2 FQNEAQ come from the germline V gene (reference sequence).

This chain connects TRBV27 to TRBJ2-7, with 8 bases identical to TRBD1. Unmatched junction bases numbered 11, after V lost 5 bases and J lost 5 bases. The length of the CDR3 is 15 residues. Germline V gene sequence: CDR1 MNHEY, CDR2 SMNVEV (reference sequence). The CDR3 coding sequence is TGTGCCAGCAGTCGCGCCGGGACAGGCGACGACGAGCAGTACTTC. It encodes CASSRAGTGDDEQYF.

This chain links TRBV6-2 or TRBV6-3 with TRBJ1-3; the D is unclear. CDR1 is MNHEY, CDR2 SVGEGT, per germline. This CDR3 has 18 residues. The ends were cut back, 0 bases at V and 4 bases at J, with 19 bases in the middle. The CDR3 spells CASSYSPSVMARGNTIYF. The CDR3 DNA is TGTGCCAGCAGTTACTCCCCCTCGGTGATGGCTCGCGGAAACACCATATATTTT.

The chain is built from TRBV14 and TRBJ2-3, with 10 bases that match TRBD2. This CDR3 is built from 16 residues. CDR1 and CDR2 from the germline V gene are SGHDN and FVKESK. Unmatched junction bases numbered 5, after V lost 4 bases and J lost 1 base. The CDR3 DNA sequence: TGTGCCAGCAGCCCTCTAGCGGGGGCCCGCACAGATACGCAGTATTTT. It specifies CASSPLAGARTDTQYF.

The V and J genes are TRBV28 and TRBJ1-3; D ambiguous. Germline lookup yields CDR1 MDHEN and CDR2 SYDVKM. The V end was cut by 10 bases, the J end by 0 bases, with 16 bases between. CDR3 length equals 15 residues. The CDR3 region has the DNA TGTGCCACCGGTTCTGGGCGAGGCTCTGGAAACACCATATATTTT. Its protein is CATGSGRGSGNTIYF.

The gene calls are TRBV30 and TRBJ2-1; D may be TRBD2 (6 bases). Germline values: CDR1 GTSNPN, CDR2 SVGIG (reference sequence). The length of the CDR3 is 13 residues. V dropped 6 bases and J dropped 3 bases, with 12 bases sitting between them. The CDR3 DNA reads as TGTGCCTGTTCGGGACTTGTCTACAATGAGCAGTTCTTC. Its translation is CACSGLVYNEQFF.

This rearrangement joins TRBV10-2 to TRBJ1-2, with 10 bases fitting TRBD1. Germline V gene data show CDR1 as WSHSY and CDR2 as SAAADI. V gave up 7 bases and J gave up 4 bases; unmatched junction bases: 6. The CDR3 is 14 amino acids. The CDR3 sequence is CASTDRGHFYGYTF. The CDR3 region has the DNA TGCGCCAGCACTGACAGGGGGCATTTCTATGGCTACACCTTC.

The V call is TRBV12-3 or TRBV12-4, the J call TRBJ1-5; D is unresolved. This CDR3 is built from 13 residues. The germline V and J ends were trimmed by 4 bases and 7 bases, with 11 bases remaining between them. CDR3 region: CASSSTLGQPQHF. CDR3 sequence (DNA): TGTGCCAGCAGTTCCACCTTAGGGCAGCCCCAGCATTTT.

The rearrangement links TRBV24-1 to TRBJ2-1, with 7 bases identical to TRBD1. Germline V gene data show CDR1 as KGHDR and CDR2 as SFDVKD. The CDR3 covers 15 residues. V shed 0 bases and J 7 bases; nucleotides not matched to a gene: 5. DNA for the CDR3: TGTGCCACCAGTGATTTGGGGACAGCAGGGAATGAGCAGTTCTTC. As protein: CATSDLGTAGNEQFF.

V usage is TRBV6-1 and J usage is TRBJ2-7, with D perhaps TRBD1 (6 bases). The CDR3 has 14 amino acids. CDR1 and CDR2 (germline): MNHNS, SASEGT. The V end was cut by 1 base, the J end by 3 bases, with 10 bases between. The CDR3 nucleotides are TGTGCCAGCAGTGAAGGGCAGGGGATCTACGAGCAGTACTTC. It yields the protein CASSEGQGIYEQYF.

This chain connects TRBV6-5 to TRBJ1-6, with a possible D match to TRBD1 (6 bases). The ends were cut back, 6 bases at V and 7 bases at J, with 13 bases in the middle. Germline CDR1 and CDR2: MNHEY and SVGAGI. This CDR3 is built from 14 residues. The CDR3 nucleotides read TGTGCCAGCAGCGGGGGCGCTTGGAATTCACCCCTCCACTTT. This translates into CASSGGAWNSPLHF.

The chain has TRBV28 and TRBJ1-1; D gene uncertain. V shed 3 bases and J shed 10 bases, with 9 bases lying between them. This CDR3 region has 11 residues. Per the germline V gene, CDR1 is MDHEN and CDR2 is SYDVKM. The CDR3 sequence: CASSFRAGAFF. The CDR3 DNA is TGTGCCAGCAGTTTTCGGGCAGGAGCTTTCTTT.

The chain couples TRBV6-4 to TRBJ1-1, with D unresolved. CDR1 and CDR2 (germline): MRHNA, SNTAGT. The CDR3 spans 13 residues. The V end lost 2 bases, the J end lost 1 base, and 5 bases lay between the germline ends. The CDR3 is CASSDARNTEAFF. Written as DNA, the CDR3 is TGTGCCAGCAGTGACGCCAGGAACACTGAAGCTTTCTTT.

The V and J genes are TRBV5-1 and TRBJ2-1; 12 bases line up with TRBD2. The CDR3 has 15 residues. Germline-derived CDR1 and CDR2 are SGHRS and YFSETQ. Trimming took 3 bases from V and 8 from J; bases not matched to a gene: 6. CDR3 loop: CASSSTTSGGDEQFF. The CDR3 nucleotides are TGCGCCAGCAGCTCCACGACTAGCGGGGGAGATGAGCAGTTCTTC.